The rows below give T cell receptor beta chains drawn from one sample of a study of OX40 agonist ivuxolimab in advanced cancers. Generated by immunoSEQ multiplex PCR, the TCRdb table keeps only in-frame clones and is missing some. In the table there are 19,000 or so clones, about 90% of which are singletons. The sample here was CD4+ or CD8+ T cells sorted from blood, taken in a trial of the OX40 agonist ivuxolimab. The receptors were sampled from an adult with an advanced solid tumor such as melanoma, head and neck, liver or kidney cancer. The CDR3 runs from the conserved cysteine through the conserved F or W. The D gene is left open where the match is weak. The listing skips clone size in some rows; elsewhere it reads once, few, many or a size class.

>.|TRBV30|TRBJ2-3|.
TGTGCCTGGACAGGGACCAGCACAGATACGCAGTATTTT
CAWTGTSTDTQYF
>.|TRBV19|TRBJ2-7|TRBD1
TGTGCCAGTAGTATAACAGGGGCCACCCGGGTGGACGAGCAGTACTTC
CASSITGATRVDEQYF
>.|TRBV27|TRBJ1-6|.
TGTGCCAGCAGTTTGTGGCAGGGTGGCTCACCCCTCCACTTT
CASSLWQGGSPLHF
>.|TRBV7-9|TRBJ2-1|TRBD1
TGTGCCAGCAGCTTAGAGGGGACAGTACCCCGGCAGTTCTTC
CASSLEGTVPRQFF
>.|TRBV29-1|TRBJ2-5|TRBD2
TGCAGCGTTGCTAGCGGCCAAGAGACCCAGTACTTC
CSVASGQETQYF
>.|TRBV5-1|TRBJ2-7|.
TGCGCCAGCAGCTTGCAGACCACCTACGAGCAGTACTTC
CASSLQTTYEQYF
>.|TRBV27|TRBJ1-1|.
TGTGCCAGCAGAAGGGGTGGCACTGAAGCTTTCTTT
CASRRGGTEAFF
>.|TRBV11-3|TRBJ2-3|.
TGTGCCAGCAGCTTAGGGGCGGGTGACACAGATACGCAGTATTTT
CASSLGAGDTDTQYF
>.|TRBV19|TRBJ2-6|.
TGTGCCAGTAGTATGCTCGGGGCCAACGTCCTGACTTTC
CASSMLGANVLTF
>.|TRBV9|TRBJ1-1|.
TGTGCCAGCAGCGTAAGAACAGGTAAAACGAACACTGAAGCTTTCTTT
CASSVRTGKTNTEAFF
>.|TRBV5-1|TRBJ2-7|.
TGCGCCAGCAGCTTCTACGGACAGTCTTACGAGCAGTACTTC
CASSFYGQSYEQYF
>few|TRBV5-1|TRBJ1-6|.
TGCGCCAGCAGCTTGGACGTTAAGGGTTCACCCCTCCACTTT
CASSLDVKGSPLHF
>.|TRBV29-1|TRBJ2-7|.
TGCAGCGTTGCTGGTCGCAATTCCTACGAGCAGTACTTC
CSVAGRNSYEQYF
>.|TRBV19|TRBJ1-4|TRBD1
TGTGCCAGTAGGATCGGGGCAGGGGGTGAAAAACTGTTTTTT
CASRIGAGGEKLFF
>.|TRBV2|TRBJ2-5|TRBD1
TGTGCCAGCACCGAAACAGGGGCCCAAGAGACCCAGTACTTC
CASTETGAQETQYF
>.|TRBV9|TRBJ2-7|.
TGTGCCAGCAGCGTAGGGGGACTCACAAACTACGAGCAGTACTTC
CASSVGGLTNYEQYF
>.|TRBV19|TRBJ2-1|.
TGTGCCAGTAGTATAATCAGTTACAATGAGCAGTTCTTC
CASSIISYNEQFF
>once|TRBV11-2|TRBJ2-3|TRBD2
TGTGCCAGCAGCTTAGATCGTGGAGCGGGGGGCACAGATACGCAGTATTTT
CASSLDRGAGGTDTQYF
>.|TRBV7-8|TRBJ1-4|.
TGTGCCAGCAGCTTAGTTTCCACCGCAACTAATGAAAAACTGTTTTTT
CASSLVSTATNEKLFF
>.|TRBV19|TRBJ2-7|.
TGTGCCAGTAGCGGGGGCCTCTCCTACGAGCAGTACTTC
CASSGGLSYEQYF
>few|TRBV6-5|TRBJ2-7|.
TGTGCCAGCAGTTATGACACCAGCTACGAGCAGTACTTC
CASSYDTSYEQYF
>.|TRBV7-6|TRBJ2-2|TRBD1
TGTGCCAGCAGCTCGACAGGGTACGGGGAGCTGTTTTTT
CASSSTGYGELFF
>.|TRBV13|TRBJ2-7|.
TGTGCCAGCAGCCACGGGGCCTACGAGCAGTACTTC
CASSHGAYEQYF
>.|TRBV2|TRBJ1-4|.
TGTGCCAGCAGTGAAGTCGAGGTACAGGAAAAACTGTTTTTT
CASSEVEVQEKLFF
>.|TRBV28|TRBJ2-7|.
TGTGCCAGCAGTTCCGGCTCCTACGAGCAGTACTTC
CASSSGSYEQYF
>.|TRBV27|TRBJ2-7|.
TGTGCCAGCAGTTTAGCAGGGCCCGACGAGCAGTACTTC
CASSLAGPDEQYF
>.|TRBV27|TRBJ1-6|.
TGTGCCAGCAGTTTATCGGGGGGTTTCTCACCCCTCCACTTT
CASSLSGGFSPLHF
>.|TRBV18|TRBJ2-3|TRBD1
TGTGCCAGCTCAGGGACAGATACTAGCACAGATACGCAGTATTTT
CASSGTDTSTDTQYF
>.|TRBV5-1|TRBJ1-5|.
TGCGCCAGCAGCTTGGGGGGAACCAATCAGCCCCAGCATTTT
CASSLGGTNQPQHF
>.|TRBV28|TRBJ2-5|TRBD1
TGTGCCAGCAGTTTAGACCGGGACAGGGTGGAAGAGACCCAGTACTTC
CASSLDRDRVEETQYF
>.|TRBV7-6|TRBJ2-5|TRBD1
TGTGCCAGCAGCCGAAGGGACAGGGGCGTGGAGACCCAGTACTTC
CASSRRDRGVETQYF
>.|TRBV7-9|TRBJ2-3|TRBD1
TGTGCCAGCAGCTATACAGGGGGCGCAGATACGCAGTATTTT
CASSYTGGADTQYF
>.|TRBV5-1|TRBJ1-5|.
TGCGCCAGCAGCCACGGGACACCGTTAGGGAGTCAGCCCCAGCATTTT
CASSHGTPLGSQPQHF
>.|TRBV27|TRBJ1-2|TRBD1
TGTGCCAGCAGTGAATTAGGGGGACAGATCTATGGCTACACCTTC
CASSELGGQIYGYTF
>.|TRBV10-1|TRBJ2-7|.
TGCGCCAGCAGTGATGAGACGGCTACCTACGAGCAGTACTTC
CASSDETATYEQYF
>.|TRBV2|TRBJ2-5|TRBD1
TGCGCCAGCAGAGGTGAGACAGGGATCCAAGAGACCCAGTACTTC
CASRGETGIQETQYF
>.|TRBV11-2|TRBJ2-3|TRBD1
TGTGCCAGCAGCCCCGGGACAGGGGGATGGGATACGCAGTATTTT
CASSPGTGGWDTQYF
>.|TRBV2|TRBJ2-1|.
TGTGCCAGCAGTGATAGAATAGGAAAATCCTACAATGAGCAGTTCTTC
CASSDRIGKSYNEQFF
>.|TRBV10-1|TRBJ2-7|.
TGCGCCAGCAGTGATAGGGGAAGGTCCTACGAGCAGTACTTC
CASSDRGRSYEQYF
>.|TRBV6-5|TRBJ1-5|.
TGTGCCAGCAGTTCAGCCCCGGGAAAAGAGCCCCAGCATTTT
CASSSAPGKEPQHF
>once|TRBV7-6|TRBJ2-3|.
TGTGCCAGCAGCTTAGTTAGCACAGATACGCAGTATTTT
CASSLVSTDTQYF
>.|TRBV25-1|TRBJ2-7|TRBD1
TGTGCCAGCAGTTACGGGACAGCCTACGAGCAGTACTTC
CASSYGTAYEQYF
>once|TRBV12-5|TRBJ2-3|.
TGTGCTAGTGGGGTCTTTTTGGATACGCAGTATTTT
CASGVFLDTQYF
>.|TRBV5-1|TRBJ1-2|TRBD1
TGCGCCAAATCCACCGAACGCGACAGGGGGAGCTCGAATGGCTACACCTTC
CAKSTERDRGSSNGYTF
>.|TRBV5-1|TRBJ2-7|.
TGCGCCAGCAGCTTGGGTCCTGGGGCCTCAAGCTCCTACGAGCAGTACTTC
CASSLGPGASSSYEQYF
>.|TRBV7-3|TRBJ2-1|TRBD2
TGTGCCAGCAGCTTATTGACTAGCAGTGAGCAGTTCTTC
CASSLLTSSEQFF
>.|TRBV7-9|TRBJ1-1|.
TGTGCCAGCAGCTCGCTCCAGGGGGAAGCTTTCTTT
CASSSLQGEAFF
>.|TRBV5-4|TRBJ1-6|.
TGTGCCAGCAGCTTGGCTGAAGAGGTTCTCCTTAATTCACCCCTCCACTTT
CASSLAEEVLLNSPLHF
>.|TRBV27|TRBJ1-2|.
TGTGCCAGCACAACAGGACCGACTTCTGGCTACACCTTC
CASTTGPTSGYTF
>once|TRBV5-6|TRBJ2-1|TRBD1
TGTGCCAGCAGCGCGACAGGGGAAGACGGCTACAATGAGCAGTTCTTC
CASSATGEDGYNEQFF
>.|TRBV27|TRBJ1-5|TRBD1
TGTGCCAGCAGTATAACAGGGGGAAACAATCAGCCCCAGCATTTT
CASSITGGNNQPQHF
>.|TRBV5-1|TRBJ2-2|TRBD2
TGCGCCAGCGCGGGGGGCTGGAACACCGGGGAGCTGTTTTTT
CASAGGWNTGELFF